The 10 T cell receptor beta chains in this list originate from one sample, sequenced in a study of T cell clonality in common variable immunodeficiency. Measured with immunoSEQ multiplex PCR; TCRdb has only the in-frame clones, and not every one. The sample gives about 66,000 clones, none seen only once, and the top ten clones hold around 1.7%. Sequenced material: peripheral blood mononuclear cells. All receptors come from a person between 18 and 75 years old in good health.

This clone came up many times. The CDR3 end falls 3 residues outside the read, so it is completed with the germline J gene. The J gene is TRBJ2-1, the V gene TRBV5-1; a possible D gene is TRBD2 (6 bases). The CDR3 sequence is 13 residues long. V gave up 4 bases and J gave up 6 bases, with 11 bases separating them. Germline V CDR1 and CDR2: SGHRS, YFSETQ. This chain's CDR3 is CASSGGAPNEQFF. The sequenced CDR3 bases are TGCGCCAGCAGCGGCGGGGCACCCAATGAG.

Ten or more counts support this clone. The sequence runs out 3 residues before the end of the CDR3; the remainder is reconstructed from the germline J gene. The chain links TRBV28 to TRBJ2-1, with 8 bases aligning to TRBD1. The CDR3 consists of 16 residues. V trimming: 5 bases; J trimming: 3 bases; junction bases outside the gene matches: 9. Germline assignment: CDR1 MDHEN and CDR2 SYDVKM. The CDR3 loop is CASSPPGTGGYNEQFF. Incomplete CDR3 DNA: TGTGCCAGCAGTCCGCCGGGGACAGGAGGCTACAATGAG.

This clone was observed at least ten times. The CDR3 end is not reached by the read, which stops 3 residues before it; the germline J gene fills it in. The rearrangement links TRBV9 to TRBJ2-1, with D possibly TRBD1 on 6 matching bases. The CDR3 runs 13 residues. CDR1 and CDR2 (germline): SGDLS, YYNGEE. Trimming stripped 7 bases from V and 6 bases from J, with 14 bases between. The CDR3 DNA, read in part, is TGTGCCAGCGCCGGGACAAGTTTCAATGAG. Its protein is CASAGTSFNE. The entire CDR3 protein is CASAGTSFNEQFF. Using reference TRBV9 and TRBJ2-1 for the parts outside the CDR3, the full variable domain is DSGVTQTPKHLITATGQRVTLRCSPRSGDLSVYWYQQSLDQGLQFLIQYYNGEERAKGNILERFSAQQFPDLHSELNLSSLELGDSALYFCASAGTSFNEQFFGPGTRLTVL.

This clone has ten or more counts. The CDR3 end falls 3 residues outside the read, so it is completed with the germline J gene. The chain employs TRBV20-1 and TRBJ2-5, with a weak D call TRBD1 (6 bases). Germline V CDR1 and CDR2: DFQATT, SNEGSKA (reference sequence). This CDR3 has 15 residues. V was pared by 3 bases and J by 1 base, with 15 bases between. The CDR3 DNA, read in part, is TGCAGTGCTAGGAATTCCGAGGACAGCCAAGAGACC. Protein product: CSARNSEDSQET. The CDR3 in full is CSARNSEDSQETQYF.

This clone was counted at least ten times. The read stops 3 residues short of the end of the CDR3; the missing end is completed from the germline J gene. The rearrangement links TRBV19 to TRBJ1-6; 7 positions match TRBD1. Germline lookup yields CDR1 LNHDA and CDR2 SQIVND (reference sequence). V lost 6 bases, J lost 7 bases, and 9 bases stayed unmatched. There are 15 residues in the CDR3. Partial CDR3 DNA: TGTGCCAGTAGGCCCCCGACAGGGAGAAATTCACCC. This sequence encodes CASRPPTGRNSP. Given in full, the CDR3 is CASRPPTGRNSPLHF.

This clone appeared many times. The read ends 3 residues shy of where the CDR3 ends; the end is completed using the germline J gene. This rearrangement joins TRBV6-1 to TRBJ1-6; TRBD1 matches 8 bases. The V and J ends lost 2 bases and 7 bases, in that order; junction bases with no gene match: 7. This CDR3 comprises 16 residues. CDR1 is MNHNS and CDR2 is SASEGT in the germline V gene. The CDR3 reads CASSELARGPNSPLHF. The CDR3 DNA, read in part, is TGTGCCAGCAGTGAATTGGCCAGGGGGCCGAATTCACCC.

This clone was observed many times. The sequenced fragment ends 3 residues before the CDR3 boundary, so the rest is inferred from the germline J gene. V and J are TRBV20-1 and TRBJ2-3; TRBD1 aligns across 11 bases. The J segment lost 2 bases and the V segment lost 1 base, leaving 8 bases of the junction unmatched. Germline CDR1 DFQATT, CDR2 SNEGSKA (reference sequence). The CDR3 runs to 17 residues. CDR3 sequence: CSARAPGQGGDTDTQYF. CDR3 DNA (partial): TGCAGTGCTAGAGCCCCGGGACAGGGGGGCGACACAGATACG.

Comments on this clone: The read falls 3 residues short of the CDR3 end, and the missing part is taken from the germline J gene. The chain is built from TRBV19 and TRBJ1-5; 10 bases align to TRBD1. Germline lookup yields CDR1 LNHDA and CDR2 SQIVND (reference sequence). V lost 9 bases and J lost 9; bases outside the gene matches: 8. The CDR3 has 13 residues. CDR3 loop: CASSGQGNRPQHF. Incomplete CDR3 DNA: TGTGCCAGCTCGGGACAGGGGAACCGGCCC.

A note on this clone: Only one base separates this from a far larger clonotype, so it likely reflects a read error. With the read ending 3 residues before the CDR3 end, the germline J gene is used to fill in that end. The rearrangement uses TRBV19 and TRBJ2-1, with TRBD2 matching 9 bases. With V trimmed by 7 bases and J by 9 bases, 7 bases remained unmatched. The CDR3 spans 13 residues. CDR1 and CDR2 from the germline V gene are LNHDA and SQIVND (reference sequence). The CDR3 bases that were read are TGTGCCAGTAACCCCGGGACTAGCAGTGAG. This encodes CASNPGTSSE. The complete CDR3 sequence is CASNPGTSSEQFF.

This clone was recorded many times. The read finishes 3 residues shy of the CDR3 end, and the germline J gene is used to complete it. The chain couples TRBV5-1 to TRBJ2-7, with 8 bases that match TRBD1. Per germline, CDR1 SGHRS and CDR2 YFSETQ. The CDR3 runs to 15 residues. The J segment lost 4 bases and the V segment lost 3 bases, leaving 9 bases of the junction unmatched. The CDR3 DNA, read in part, is TGCGCCAGCAGCTCAAACAGGGGGTTTCGGTACGAG. Residues: CASSSNRGFRYE. The whole CDR3 sequence is CASSSNRGFRYEQYF.